A selection of T cell receptor beta chains follows, all from one sample in a study of OX40 agonist ivuxolimab in advanced cancers. Only in-frame clones appear in the TCRdb table, and some are missing; sequencing was by immunoSEQ multiplex PCR. In the table there are roughly 70,000 clones, over 80% of which are singletons. Sequenced material: CD4+ or CD8+ T cells sorted from blood, taken in a trial of the OX40 agonist ivuxolimab. The receptors originated from an adult with an advanced solid tumor such as melanoma, head and neck, liver or kidney cancer. The CDR3 runs from the conserved cysteine through the conserved F or W. The D gene is left open where the match is weak. Not every row has a clone size; where given, it reads once, few, many or a size class.

>19|.|.|TRBV21-1|TRBJ1-1
CASSKASGQGAILKTEAFF
TGTGCCAGCAGCAAAGCCTCGGGACAGGGGGCGATTTTGAAAACTGAAGCTTTCTTT
>15|.|.|TRBV6-6|TRBJ1-5
CASRQTAVSNQPQHF
TGTGCCAGCAGACAGACAGCAGTTAGCAATCAGCCCCAGCATTTT
>15|once|.|TRBV6-6|TRBJ2-1
CASSVQGDSYNEQFF
TGTGCCAGCAGTGTACAGGGAGACTCCTACAATGAGCAGTTCTTC
>14|.|.|TRBV7-2|TRBJ2-5
CASSFQGGSETQYF
TGTGCCAGCAGCTTCCAGGGGGGATCAGAGACCCAGTACTTC
>13|.|TRBD1|TRBV30|TRBJ1-5
CAWSGQGQQPQHF
TGTGCCTGGAGTGGACAGGGGCAACAGCCCCAGCATTTT
>14|.|TRBD2|TRBV6-6|TRBJ2-7
CASRPGPGRDEQYF
TGTGCCAGCAGACCCGGGCCCGGGAGGGACGAGCAGTACTTC
>15|.|.|TRBV6-1|TRBJ1-1
CASSENAVGNTEAFF
TGTGCCAGCAGTGAAAATGCAGTAGGAAACACTGAAGCTTTCTTT
>14|.|.|TRBV7-2|TRBJ1-1
CASSFRIGDTEAFF
TGTGCCAGCAGCTTTAGAATAGGGGACACTGAAGCTTTCTTT
>15|few|.|TRBV11-2|TRBJ2-7
CASSSQGLVTGEQYF
TGTGCCAGCAGTTCCCAGGGTCTGGTCACTGGCGAGCAGTACTTC
>15|once|.|TRBV5-4|TRBJ2-5
CASSSDRNVLETQYF
TGTGCCAGCAGCTCGGACAGAAATGTGTTAGAGACCCAGTACTTC
>17|.|.|TRBV1|TRBJ1-1
CTSSQDHREGPNTEAFF
TGCACCAGCAGCCAAGATCATAGAGAGGGACCCAACACTGAAGCTTTCTTT
>13|.|.|TRBV7-3|TRBJ2-1
CASSLTGYNEQFF
TGTGCCAGCAGCTTAACAGGCTACAATGAGCAGTTCTTC
>16|.|TRBD2|TRBV18|TRBJ2-1
CASSPAGTSGHNEQFF
TGTGCCAGCTCACCAGCGGGGACTAGCGGACACAATGAGCAGTTCTTC
>12|.|.|TRBV6-5|TRBJ2-5
CASTSTSETQYF
TGTGCCAGCACCTCGACGTCCGAGACCCAGTACTTC
>13|.|.|TRBV10-3|TRBJ1-2
CAISNQGDYGYTF
TGTGCCATCAGTAACCAGGGAGACTATGGCTACACCTTC
>12|.|TRBD1|TRBV19|TRBJ2-5
CASSRGQETQYF
TGTGCCAGTAGCAGGGGGCAAGAGACCCAGTACTTC
>14|.|TRBD1|TRBV7-9|TRBJ1-1
CASSFQGVGTEAFF
TGTGCCAGCAGCTTCCAGGGGGTGGGCACTGAAGCTTTCTTT